The next 28 T cell receptor beta chains were all read from a single sample in a study of T cells in Graves' hyperthyroidism and ophthalmopathy. Amplification targeted TCR beta CDR3 regions from RNA transcripts. The TCR CDR3 was amplified in a first-round RT-PCR using the HTBI primer set. TCRdb reprocessed the multiplex PCR reads with MiXCR, giving one entry per CDR3 protein. Altogether 800,000 or so distinct CDR3 sequences are present, 38% being singletons, with the ten largest covering approximately 8.7%. The specimen sequenced was blood. These receptor sequences come from a man younger than 35 with Graves' hyperthyroidism.

This clonotype showed up just once. The chain uses TRBV9 and TRBJ1-3; tentative D call: TRBD1 (6 bases). V lost 0 bases, J lost 2 bases, and 12 bases lay in between. Per the germline V gene, CDR1 is SGDLS and CDR2 is YYNGEE. The length of the CDR3 is 16 residues. Here the CDR3 DNA reads TGTGCCAGCAGCGTAGATCAGGGGCATACTGGAAACACCATATATTTT. Its translation: CASSVDQGHTGNTIYF.

Points on this clonotype: Just one base apart from a much larger clone, this may be a read error. The V and J genes are TRBV25-1 and TRBJ1-1; D might be TRBD1 (5 bases). Looked up from germline, CDR1 is MGHDK and CDR2 is SYGVNS. V gave up 6 bases and J gave up 0 bases, with 17 bases separating them. The CDR3 runs to 16 residues. In DNA form, the CDR3 reads TGTGCCAGCAGGGGTTCAGGGATAGGGTTGAACACTGAAGCTTTCTTT. It encodes CASRGSGIGLNTEAFF. Full variable domain (outside the CDR3, taken from reference TRBV25-1 and TRBJ1-1): EADIYQTPRYLVIGTGKKITLECSQTMGHDKMYWYQQDPGMELHLIHYSYGVNSTEKGDLSSESTVSRIRTEHFPLTLESARPSHTSQYLCASRGSGIGLNTEAFFGQGTRLTVV.

This chain uses TRBV6-1 with TRBJ1-1; D is possibly TRBD1 (5 bases). Germline V gene lookup returns CDR1 MNHNS and CDR2 SASEGT. Trimming stripped 2 bases from V and 0 bases from J, with 7 bases between. The length of the CDR3 is 14 residues. The CDR3 sequence: CASSEKGMNTEAFF. The CDR3 nucleotides read TGTGCCAGCAGTGAAAAGGGGATGAACACTGAAGCTTTCTTT.

V usage is TRBV15 and J usage is TRBJ2-5, with 8 bases fitting TRBD2. This CDR3 region has 11 residues. Germline values: CDR1 LNHNV, CDR2 YYDKDF (reference sequence). V trimming: 3 bases; J trimming: 9 bases; junction bases outside the gene matches: 0. CDR3 sequence: CATSSGGAQYF. In DNA form, the CDR3 reads TGTGCCACCAGCAGCGGGGGGGCCCAGTACTTC.

On this clonotype: A read error may be the cause here, since a much bigger clone is one base away. V is TRBV7-2 and J is TRBJ1-2; TRBD1 is a possible D gene (5 bases). The CDR3 length is 13 residues. The ends were cut back, 4 bases at V and 7 bases at J, with 13 bases in the middle. Germline values: CDR1 SGHTA, CDR2 FQGNSA. As DNA, the CDR3 is TGTGCCAGCAGCTCGGGACGGGTTTCTGGCTACACCTTC. It codes for CASSSGRVSGYTF.

This clonotype turned up a few times. The chain combines TRBV20-1 with TRBJ2-5, with 8 bases identical to TRBD1. V lost 4 bases to trimming and J lost 4 bases; unmatched junction nucleotides: 5. Germline V gene lookup returns CDR1 DFQATT and CDR2 SNEGSKA (reference sequence). The CDR3 sequence is 13 residues long. CDR3 amino acids: CSATPDRVETQYF. The CDR3 DNA reads TGCAGTGCTACCCCGGACAGGGTAGAGACCCAGTACTTC.

This clonotype was seen only a few times. CDR3 protein: CASSREPLGHMNTEAFF. CDR3 sequence (DNA): TGCGCCAGCAGCCGAGAACCCCTGGGACACATGAACACTGAAGCTTTCTTT. The chain is built from TRBV5-1 and TRBJ1-1; D is possibly TRBD1 (6 bases). The V and J ends lost 4 bases and 0 bases respectively, with 19 bases between them. The CDR3 is 17 amino acids. CDR1 is SGHRS and CDR2 is YFSETQ in the germline V gene.

The chain combines TRBV9 with TRBJ1-3; perhaps TRBD1 as D (5 bases). The V end was cut by 6 bases, the J end by 1 base, with 11 bases between. The CDR3 is 14 residues long. The germline V gene encodes CDR1 SGDLS and CDR2 YYNGEE. The CDR3 DNA is TGTGCCAGCACCTCCGGGGCATCTGGAAACACCATATATTTT. Translated: CASTSGASGNTIYF.

This clonotype was found many times. This sequence joins TRBV12-3 or TRBV12-4 and TRBJ1-5; D uncertain. V lost 6 bases, J lost 5 bases, and 8 bases lay in between. This CDR3 comprises 12 residues. The CDR3 nucleotides are TGTGCCAGCAGCTACGGGGATCAGCCCCAGCATTTT. Translation gives CASSYGDQPQHF.

Regarding this clonotype: With a much larger clone just one base away, this may be a read error. The CDR3 DNA follows: TGTGCCAGCATCCAGGGGGACTCCGTGAGGGGCACCGGGGAGCTGTTTTTT. Amino acid sequence: CASIQGDSVRGTGELFF. The chain employs TRBV14 and TRBJ2-2; TRBD1 might be the D (7 bases). The CDR3 has 17 amino acids. The germline V gene has CDR1 SGHDN and CDR2 FVKESK. V was clipped by 7 bases and J by 4 bases, with 22 bases between them. Combining the CDR3 with reference TRBV14 and TRBJ2-2 gives the whole variable domain EAGVTQFPSHSVIEKGQTVTLRCDPISGHDNLYWYRRVMGKEIKFLLHFVKESKQDESGMPNNRFLAERTGGTYSTLKVQPAELEDSGVYFCASIQGDSVRGTGELFFGEGSRLTVL.

This clonotype was observed a few times. This chain joins TRBV7-2 and TRBJ1-6; D unclear. This CDR3 has 13 amino acids. Germline V gives CDR1 SGHTA, CDR2 FQGNSA. The V end was cut by 1 base, the J end by 14 bases, with 12 bases between. CDR3 bases: TGTGCCAGCAGCTTAGAACAGAGGCAAACCCTCCACTTT. This sequence encodes CASSLEQRQTLHF.

There are many counts of this clonotype. The CDR3 protein is CASSFAQGVNTEAFF. As DNA, the CDR3 is TGTGCCAGCAGCTTTGCACAGGGGGTGAACACTGAAGCTTTCTTT. V and J are TRBV7-9 and TRBJ1-1, with TRBD1 identical over 8 bases. Germline CDR1 reads SEHNR; CDR2 reads FQNEAQ (reference sequence). With V trimmed by 3 bases and J by 0 bases, 3 bases remained unmatched. The CDR3 extends over 15 amino acids.

Details on this clonotype: This CDR3 is missing its conserved last phenylalanine or tryptophan, likely due to a read error. The chain joins TRBV9 to TRBJ1-1; D gene unclear. CDR1 and CDR2 (germline): SGDLS, YYNGEE. With 3 bases removed from V and 0 bases from J, the gap between germline ends came to 12 bases. The CDR3 is 15 residues long. The CDR3 region has the DNA TGTGCCAGCAGCGCCCCGGACGGAATGAACACTGAAGCTTTCTCT. Translation: CASSAPDGMNTEAFS.

This clonotype was observed at least ten times. This rearrangement joins TRBV2 to TRBJ2-5, with 8 bases aligning to TRBD1. The CDR3 spans 15 residues. Germline loops: CDR1 SNHLY, CDR2 FYNNEI. With V trimmed by 8 bases and J by 0 bases, 8 bases remained unmatched. The CDR3 region is CASWGDRQYQETQYF. The CDR3 DNA reads TGTGCCAGCTGGGGGGACAGGCAGTACCAAGAGACCCAGTACTTC.

Comments on this clonotype: A junction end diverges from the germline sequence, so it may reflect a read error. J is TRBJ1-4 and V is TRBV7-2; possibly TRBD1 for D (5 bases). The CDR3 is 15 amino acids. Germline CDR1 is SGHTA and CDR2 is FQGNSA. The CDR3 DNA sequence: TGTGCCAGCAGCGGACGGGACCTAACTAGTGAAAAACTGTTTTTT. It specifies CASSGRDLTSEKLFF.

In DNA, the CDR3 is TGTGCCAGCAGCGCGTACACCGGGGAGCTGTTTTTT. Amino acids: CASSAYTGELFF. The V gene is TRBV2, the J gene TRBJ2-2; D call uncertain. Trimming took 6 bases from V and 3 from J, leaving 5 bases between them. Looked up from germline, CDR1 is SNHLY and CDR2 is FYNNEI. This CDR3 region has 12 residues.

At least ten counts were recorded for this clonotype. The CDR3 here is CASSLADGTYEQYF. As DNA, the CDR3 is TGCGCCAGCAGCTTGGCCGACGGAACCTACGAGCAGTACTTC. This rearrangement joins TRBV5-1 to TRBJ2-7; D gene unclear. Germline CDR1 is SGHRS and CDR2 is YFSETQ. Trimming pared 0 bases from V and 2 bases from J, leaving 9 bases between. The CDR3 runs 14 residues.

A few counts support this clonotype. The CDR3 DNA reads TGTGCCAGCAGCTCCGACCGGACTGGTGGGGAGCTGTTTTTT. As protein: CASSSDRTGGELFF. The chain is built from TRBV13 and TRBJ2-2, with a weak D call TRBD2 (5 bases). The CDR3 contains 14 residues. Trimming took off 4 bases at V and 8 bases at J, with 14 bases between the two ends. Germline values: CDR1 PRHDT, CDR2 FYEKMQ (reference sequence).

This clonotype showed up just a few times. The chain's CDR3 is CASSSEVGRAFF. The CDR3 coding sequence is TGTGCCAGCAGCTCAGAGGTAGGGCGAGCTTTCTTT. The V and J genes are TRBV11-2 and TRBJ1-1; D unresolved. Germline V lookup: CDR1 SGHAT, CDR2 FQNNGV. With 4 bases removed from V and 10 bases from J, the gap between germline ends came to 13 bases. The CDR3 consists of 12 residues.

This sequence joins TRBV2 and TRBJ1-1, with a weak D call TRBD1 (5 bases). Germline CDR1 reads SNHLY; CDR2 reads FYNNEI. V shed 6 bases and J shed 2 bases, with 16 bases lying between them. The CDR3 is 15 amino acids. In nucleotides, the CDR3 is TGTGCCAGCAGGATCGGACGGGGGGTTAACACTGAAGCTTTCTTT. Translation gives CASRIGRGVNTEAFF.

This clonotype appeared a few times. CDR3 sequence: CASTSGGHNQETQYF. In DNA form, the CDR3 reads TGTGCCAGCACCTCGGGTGGACATAACCAAGAGACCCAGTACTTC. V and J are TRBV7-9 and TRBJ2-5; tentative D call: TRBD1 (5 bases). CDR3 length: 15 amino acids. Germline V gene sequence: CDR1 SEHNR, CDR2 FQNEAQ (reference sequence). V lost 7 bases and J lost 0, with 15 bases in between.

The genes are TRBV10-3 and TRBJ2-2; TRBD2 is a possible D gene (6 bases). V was shortened by 6 bases and J by 6 bases, with 17 bases between the two germline ends. Germline V gene lookup returns CDR1 ENHRY and CDR2 SYGVKD. The CDR3 is 15 residues long. The CDR3 region has the DNA TGTGCCATCAGCTTTGGAGGGCGGACCCCCGGGGAGCTGTTTTTT. Amino acid sequence: CAISFGGRTPGELFF.

The chain couples TRBV6-5 to TRBJ1-1, with D possibly being TRBD1 (6 bases). CDR1 is MNHEY, CDR2 SVGAGI, per germline. The length of the CDR3 is 15 residues. Deletions cut 5 bases from V and 1 base from J, with 14 bases between. CDR3 sequence: CASSHLPGQNTEAFF. CDR3 nucleotide sequence: TGTGCCAGCAGTCACCTGCCGGGACAGAACACTGAAGCTTTCTTT.

This rearrangement joins TRBV6-2 or TRBV6-3 to TRBJ2-7, with unresolved D. CDR1 and CDR2 from the germline V gene are MNHEY and SVGEGT. The CDR3 runs to 16 residues. V was trimmed by 2 bases and J by 3 bases, leaving 17 bases between them. CDR3 sequence (DNA): TGTGCCAGCAGTTACCCCAGCGACGGGCACGGCTACGAGCAGTACTTC. Translation gives CASSYPSDGHGYEQYF.

This clonotype was picked up a small number of times. The chain uses TRBV6-5 and TRBJ1-6; D gene uncertain. V was cut by 10 bases and J by 17 bases, with 21 bases left in between. In germline, CDR1 is MNHEY, CDR2 SVGAGI. The CDR3 has 12 amino acids. In DNA form, the CDR3 reads TGTGCCACTCGATCCATAAGATCCCAGTTCCACTTT. It codes for CATRSIRSQFHF.

This clonotype showed up just a few times. The V and J genes are TRBV5-1 and TRBJ2-5; 11 bases fit TRBD2. CDR1 and CDR2 from the germline V gene are SGHRS and YFSETQ. The CDR3 has 16 amino acids. Unmatched junction bases numbered 7, after V lost 1 base and J lost 5 bases. CDR3 DNA sequence: TGCGCCAGCAGCTTGTGGCTAGCGGGGGGTTCGGAGACCCAGTACTTC. It codes for CASSLWLAGGSETQYF.

This clonotype has a count of ten or more. This chain connects TRBV7-6 to TRBJ1-5; D gene uncertain. This CDR3 comprises 15 residues. CDR1 is SGHVS, CDR2 FNYEAQ, per germline. V dropped 7 bases and J dropped 4 bases, with 17 bases sitting between them. CDR3 sequence reads: CASKVRSRQNQPQHF. DNA for the CDR3: TGTGCCAGCAAGGTTAGATCGAGACAAAATCAGCCCCAGCATTTT.

As regards this clonotype: Relative to the germline gene, one junction end is altered; a read error may explain this. This chain joins TRBV9 and TRBJ2-7, with TRBD1 identical over 8 bases. The CDR3 spans 13 residues. Germline V gene lookup returns CDR1 SGDLS and CDR2 YYNGEE. The chain's CDR3 is CAGSPDRAYEQYF. The DNA of the CDR3 is TGTGCCGGCAGTCCGGACAGGGCCTACGAGCAGTACTTC. Full variable domain (rest looked up from reference TRBV9 and TRBJ2-7): DSGVTQTPKHLITATGQRVTLRCSPRSGDLSVYWYQQSLDQGLQFLIQYYNGEERAKGNILERFSAQQFPDLHSELNLSSLELGDSALYFCAGSPDRAYEQYFGPGTRLTVT.